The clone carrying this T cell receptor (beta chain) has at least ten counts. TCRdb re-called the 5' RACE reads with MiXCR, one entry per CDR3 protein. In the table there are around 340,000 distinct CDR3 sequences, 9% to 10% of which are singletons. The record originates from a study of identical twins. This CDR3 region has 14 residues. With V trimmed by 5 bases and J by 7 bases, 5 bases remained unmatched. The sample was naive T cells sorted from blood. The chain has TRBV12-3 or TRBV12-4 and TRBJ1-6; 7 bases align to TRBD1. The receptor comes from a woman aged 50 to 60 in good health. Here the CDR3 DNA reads TGTGCCAGCAGTCTCGGGACAGAAAATTCACCCCTCCACTTT. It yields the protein CASSLGTENSPLHF.